One sample yielded the 28 T cell receptor beta chains listed below, sequenced in a study of OX40 agonist ivuxolimab in advanced cancers. Sequenced by immunoSEQ multiplex PCR; TCRdb stores in-frame clones only, minus some. The table has some 26,000 clones, approximately 80% seen once. Sequenced here: CD4+ or CD8+ T cells sorted from blood, sampled in a trial of the OX40 agonist ivuxolimab. All receptors derive from an adult with an advanced solid tumor such as melanoma, head and neck, liver or kidney cancer.

The rearrangement links TRBV16 to TRBJ1-1; D might be TRBD1 (6 bases). Germline CDR1 and CDR2: KGHSY and FQNENV. The CDR3 spans 15 residues. The ends were cut back, 3 bases at V and 7 bases at J, with 18 bases in the middle. CDR3 sequence reads: CASSHTGGGLIEAFF. The DNA for the CDR3 is TGTGCCAGCAGCCACACCGGGGGGGGGCTTATTGAAGCTTTCTTT. The full variable domain, its missing parts supplied by reference TRBV16 and TRBJ1-1, is GEEVAQTPKHLVRGEGQKAKLYCAPIKGHSYVFWYQQVLKNEFKFLISFQNENVFDETGMPKERFSAKCLPNSPCSLEIQATKLEDSAVYFCASSHTGGGLIEAFFGQGTRLTVV.

This clone was recorded a few times. V and J are TRBV27 and TRBJ1-1; D not certain. The CDR3 consists of 15 residues. Trimming cost V 0 bases and J 1 base, with 9 bases left between them. Germline V gene data show CDR1 as MNHEY and CDR2 as SMNVEV (reference sequence). Written as DNA, the CDR3 is TGTGCCAGCAGTTTATCGGGCGGGAAGAACACTGAAGCTTTCTTT. It codes for CASSLSGGKNTEAFF.

This chain connects TRBV7-3 to TRBJ2-7; 13 bases map to TRBD2. This CDR3 has 15 amino acids. V was pared by 5 bases and J by 3 bases, with 4 bases of the junction left unmatched. The germline gives CDR1 SGHTA, CDR2 FQGTGA. CDR3 bases: TGTGCCAGCAGCGTGACTAGCGGGGGGTTCTACGAGCAGTACTTC. It is translated as CASSVTSGGFYEQYF.

Here the CDR3 DNA reads TGTGCCAGCTCACCACGGCGGGACAGCTTACTCCCGGCGGGCTATGGCTACACCTTC. Translating it yields CASSPRRDSLLPAGYGYTF. The rearrangement joins TRBV18 to TRBJ1-2, with 7 bases matching TRBD1. Looked up from germline, CDR1 is KGHSH and CDR2 is LQKENI. Trimming took 1 base from V and 4 from J; bases not matched to a gene: 18. CDR3 size: 19 residues.

The rearrangement joins TRBV28 to TRBJ2-3; unclear D gene. This CDR3 has 11 amino acids. The V gene's germline CDR1 is MDHEN and CDR2 SYDVKM. The V gene lost 6 bases and the J gene lost 5 bases, with 6 bases spanning the gap. CDR3 loop: CASSIRDTQYF. The CDR3 coding sequence is TGTGCCAGCAGCATCAGAGATACGCAGTATTTT.

Only a few counts were recorded for this clone. The chain couples TRBV6-1 to TRBJ2-1; the match to TRBD2 covers 7 bases. J was trimmed by 7 bases and V by 2 bases; bases with no gene match: 8. The V gene's germline CDR1 is MNHNS and CDR2 SASEGT. The CDR3 sequence is 15 residues long. The CDR3 DNA sequence: TGTGCCAGCAGTGAACCGGGTGTGGGAGGGAATGAGCAGTTCTTC. This codes for CASSEPGVGGNEQFF.

This chain joins TRBV23-1 and TRBJ2-7; D is ambiguous. TRBV23-1 is recorded as an ORF, its role being uncertain. The CDR3 totals 10 residues. Trimming left V 9 bases short and J 5 bases short, with 8 bases between. DNA of the CDR3: TGCGCCAGTCCCGTCGACGAGCAGTACTTC. Protein: CASPVDEQYF.

The J gene is TRBJ2-1, the V gene TRBV11-3, with 12 nucleotides matching TRBD2. This CDR3 is built from 16 residues. After removal of 5 bases from V and 2 bases from J, the junction contained 4 bases not matched to a gene. From germline, CDR1 is SGHNT and CDR2 YENEEA. In DNA form, the CDR3 reads TGTGCCAGCAGCCCACGGACTAGCGGGACCTACAATGAGCAGTTCTTC. Translating gives CASSPRTSGTYNEQFF.

Regarding this clone: Other DNA sequences of this sample code for an identical CDR3. The chain links TRBV11-3 to TRBJ2-3; D is unclear. V was shortened by 1 base and J by 0 bases, with 5 bases between the two germline ends. This CDR3 is built from 14 residues. Germline CDR1 SGHNT, CDR2 YENEEA. This CDR3 is CASSLGSSTDTQYF. The CDR3 bases are TGTGCCAGCAGCTTAGGGTCGAGCACAGATACGCAGTATTTT.

The chain carries TRBV19 and TRBJ1-1, with unresolved D. CDR1 LNHDA and CDR2 SQIVND come from the germline V gene (reference sequence). With 5 bases removed from V and 1 base from J, the gap between germline ends came to 11 bases. The CDR3 extends over 14 amino acids. Here the CDR3 DNA reads TGTGCCAGTAGTCTCCGACACACGAACACTGAAGCTTTCTTT. It yields the protein CASSLRHTNTEAFF.

Only one count was recorded for this clone. J is TRBJ2-5 and V is TRBV6-1, with D perhaps given as TRBD1 or TRBD2 (5 bases each). The length of the CDR3 is 15 residues. V lost 1 base and J 7 bases, leaving 16 bases between the germline ends. Looked up from germline, CDR1 is MNHNS and CDR2 is SASEGT. The CDR3 protein is CASSEGGALIGTQYF. The DNA of the CDR3 is TGTGCCAGCAGTGAAGGAGGGGCCCTTATAGGGACCCAGTACTTC.

The V and J genes are TRBV7-9 and TRBJ2-4, with a possible D match to TRBD1 (6 bases). With 5 bases removed from V and 4 bases from J, the gap between germline ends came to 12 bases. The CDR3 contains 14 residues. The germline V gene has CDR1 SEHNR and CDR2 FQNEAQ (reference sequence). The CDR3 here is CASSLRDTKNIQYF. CDR3 sequence (DNA): TGTGCCAGCAGCCTAAGGGACACAAAAAACATTCAGTACTTC.

The V gene is TRBV4-3, the J gene TRBJ1-2; D gene unclear. The CDR3 sequence is 16 residues long. Germline V CDR1 and CDR2: LGHNA, YSLEER. V lost 1 base and J 4 bases, leaving 16 bases between the germline ends. The CDR3 region has the DNA TGCGCCAGCAGCCAAGTGTCGGCAGCGGACGGCTATGGCTACACCTTC. It codes for CASSQVSAADGYGYTF.

The V gene is TRBV30, the J gene TRBJ2-4; the D gene is possibly TRBD2 (6 bases). Trimming stripped 2 bases from V and 0 bases from J, with 17 bases between. Germline CDR1 GTSNPN, CDR2 SVGIG (reference sequence). CDR3 length equals 17 residues. CDR3 bases: TGTGCCTGGAGTCCCTCCCCGACTAGACTAGCCAAAAACATTCAGTACTTC. Its translation: CAWSPSPTRLAKNIQYF.

This clone was found once. The chain uses TRBV6-5 and TRBJ1-6; the D gene is possibly TRBD1 (5 bases). Germline CDR1 MNHEY, CDR2 SVGAGI. Trimming cost V 5 bases and J 8 bases, with 13 bases left between them. This CDR3 is built from 14 residues. Here the CDR3 DNA reads TGTGCCAGCAGTCCCGACAGTTTGGATTCACCCCTCCACTTT. It specifies CASSPDSLDSPLHF.

The chain carries TRBV5-5 and TRBJ1-6; D is possibly TRBD1 (6 bases). The V end lost 2 bases, the J end lost 7 bases, and 13 bases lay between the germline ends. The CDR3 consists of 15 residues. Germline CDR1 SGHKS, CDR2 YYEKEE (reference sequence). This chain's CDR3 is CASSLSGQMNSPLHF. CDR3 DNA sequence: TGTGCCAGCAGCTTAAGTGGACAGATGAATTCACCCCTCCACTTT.

The chain recombines TRBV10-3 with TRBJ2-3; 8 nucleotides align to TRBD1. J lost 1 base, V lost 0 bases, and 3 bases had no gene match. This CDR3 is built from 16 residues. Per the germline V gene, CDR1 is ENHRY and CDR2 is SYGVKD. The CDR3 DNA reads TGTGCCATCAGTGAGTCCTCGGACAGGGGCACAGATACGCAGTATTTT. This sequence encodes CAISESSDRGTDTQYF.

This clone was detected only a few times. J is TRBJ2-2 and V is TRBV27; D is undetermined. V gave up 0 bases and J gave up 6 bases, with 5 bases separating them. This CDR3 has 13 residues. In germline, CDR1 is MNHEY, CDR2 SMNVEV (reference sequence). DNA for the CDR3: TGTGCCAGCAGTTTATCGTTTCCCGGGGAGCTGTTTTTT. Amino acid sequence: CASSLSFPGELFF.

The CDR3 DNA sequence: TGCGCCAGCAGCCCCCGGGCCAGCGGGAGGAACGAGCAGTACTTC. Translating it yields CASSPRASGRNEQYF. The chain is built from TRBV4-3 and TRBJ2-7, with TRBD2 matching over 9 bases. Germline assignment: CDR1 LGHNA and CDR2 YSLEER. The V and J ends lost 4 bases and 5 bases, in that order; junction bases with no gene match: 9. The CDR3 contains 15 residues.

CDR3 protein: CASSSGRSGANVLTF. The DNA of the CDR3 is TGCGCCAGCAGCTCCGGTCGATCTGGGGCCAACGTCCTGACTTTC. The genes are TRBV5-1 and TRBJ2-6, with D uncertain. V was clipped by 3 bases and J by 1 base, with 8 bases between them. The germline V gene has CDR1 SGHRS and CDR2 YFSETQ. The CDR3 totals 15 residues.

V gene TRBV4-1 combines with J gene TRBJ2-6; D is possibly TRBD1 (7 bases). The germline gives CDR1 MGHRA, CDR2 YSYEKL. The CDR3 length is 20 residues. The V gene lost 4 bases and the J gene lost 0 bases, with 22 bases spanning the gap. The CDR3 loop is CASSLEVFRRGASGANVLTF. The CDR3 DNA is TGCGCCAGCAGCCTAGAGGTATTTCGCAGGGGGGCCTCTGGGGCCAACGTCCTGACTTTC.

The CDR3 nucleotides read TGCGCCAGCGGGCCAGACTCTACCTTTTACGAGCAGTACTTC. It specifies CASGPDSTFYEQYF. The chain carries TRBV5-1 and TRBJ2-7; D remains ambiguous. The V end was cut by 7 bases, the J end by 4 bases, with 18 bases between. The CDR3 sequence is 14 residues long. CDR1 and CDR2 from the germline V gene are SGHRS and YFSETQ.

V and J are TRBV7-2 and TRBJ1-2; no reliable D call. This CDR3 has 17 residues. The germline gives CDR1 SGHTA, CDR2 FQGNSA. V was pared by 3 bases and J by 3 bases, with 20 bases between. The CDR3 nucleotides read TGTGCCAGCAGCTTGTTGGCGGCCCCGGAGGCTGACTATGGCTACACCTTC. Its protein product is CASSLLAAPEADYGYTF.

The chain links TRBV9 to TRBJ1-4; D gene uncertain. Germline values: CDR1 SGDLS, CDR2 YYNGEE. CDR3 length: 14 amino acids. V lost 2 bases and J 7 bases, leaving 12 bases between the germline ends. In DNA form, the CDR3 reads TGTGCCAGCAGCGTTTCGGGTTTGGGTGAAAAACTGTTTTTT. Its translation: CASSVSGLGEKLFF.

This clone has only a few counts. The chain joins TRBV7-2 to TRBJ2-7; 7 bases line up with TRBD2. The CDR3 runs to 15 residues. Losses at the gene ends were 0 bases for V and 2 bases for J; bases not matched to a gene: 4. Germline V lookup: CDR1 SGHTA, CDR2 FQGNSA. The CDR3 nucleotides read TGTGCCAGCAGCTTAGCGGGGGGGTTAACCTACGAGCAGTACTTC. Protein: CASSLAGGLTYEQYF.

The chain recombines TRBV6-5 with TRBJ2-7, with a tentative D call TRBD1 (6 bases). CDR1 and CDR2 (germline): MNHEY, SVGAGI. CDR3 length: 14 amino acids. Trimming took off 6 bases at V and 6 bases at J, with 18 bases between the two ends. CDR3 sequence reads: CASSDKGVQREQYF. CDR3 DNA: TGTGCCAGCAGCGATAAGGGGGTTCAGCGCGAGCAGTACTTC.

CDR3 nucleotides: TGTGCCAGTATGAAGCGGACAGGCGTAGGGGAAAAACTGTTTTTT. It specifies CASMKRTGVGEKLFF. This chain connects TRBV19 to TRBJ1-4, with 7 bases matching TRBD1. The CDR3 sequence is 15 residues long. Germline V lookup: CDR1 LNHDA, CDR2 SQIVND (reference sequence). V was pared by 7 bases and J by 8 bases, with 13 bases of the junction left unmatched.

The J gene is TRBJ1-1, the V gene TRBV2; tentatively, D is TRBD1 (5 bases). The CDR3 covers 13 residues. Deletions cut 5 bases from V and 1 base from J, with 8 bases between. Germline CDR1 and CDR2: SNHLY and FYNNEI. The CDR3 nucleotides read TGTGCCAGCAGTTCCGGGGCGAACACTGAAGCTTTCTTT. Residues: CASSSGANTEAFF.